Listed below are T cell receptor beta chains from one sample, sequenced in a study of blood T cell repertoires in COVID-19. Clones were read by immunoSEQ multiplex PCR, and TCRdb kept only the in-frame ones, dropping some. Here the sample spans 300,000 to 500,000 clones, approximately 87% being singletons. The specimen was PBMCs or T cells enriched from blood (not recorded which). All receptors derive from a young woman with acute COVID-19. Each CDR3 is given with its conserved first and last residue. A D gene is named only where the DNA matches it firmly. Expanded clones get a size class; other rows say once, few or many, or leave the size out.

j_gene: TRBJ2-1
d_gene: -
abundance: -
v_gene: TRBV7-2
CDR3aa: CASSLVRAAGARNEQFF
CDR3nt: TGTGCCAGCAGCTTAGTTAGGGCGGCAGGGGCGCGGAATGAGCAGTTCTTC

j_gene: TRBJ2-1
d_gene: TRBD2
abundance: once
v_gene: TRBV4-1
CDR3aa: CASRLAGGPFF
CDR3nt: TGCGCCAGCAGACTAGCGGGGGGGCCATTCTTC

j_gene: TRBJ2-5
d_gene: TRBD1
abundance: -
v_gene: TRBV25-1
CDR3aa: CASSEHKWTGDQETQYF
CDR3nt: TGTGCCAGCAGTGAACACAAATGGACAGGAGACCAAGAGACCCAGTACTTC

j_gene: TRBJ1-2
d_gene: -
abundance: -
v_gene: TRBV3-1/TRBV3-2
CDR3aa: CASSQEQNYGYTF
CDR3nt: TGTGCCAGCAGCCAAGAACAGAACTATGGCTACACCTTC

j_gene: TRBJ1-6
d_gene: TRBD1
abundance: -
v_gene: TRBV5-5
CDR3aa: CASSTDREWLGNSPLHF
CDR3nt: TGTGCCAGCAGCACGGACAGGGAATGGCTCGGTAATTCACCCCTCCACTTT

j_gene: TRBJ1-1
d_gene: -
abundance: -
v_gene: TRBV18
CDR3aa: CASSSTENTEAFF
CDR3nt: TGTGCCAGCTCATCGACAGAGAACACTGAAGCTTTCTTT

j_gene: TRBJ2-2
d_gene: -
abundance: -
v_gene: TRBV11-2
CDR3aa: CASSPVSGNTGELFF
CDR3nt: TGTGCCAGCAGTCCGGTTAGCGGGAACACCGGGGAGCTGTTTTTT

j_gene: TRBJ2-1
d_gene: -
abundance: -
v_gene: TRBV7-7
CDR3aa: CASSLAWGAEEQFF
CDR3nt: TGTGCCAGCAGCTTAGCCTGGGGAGCGGAGGAGCAGTTCTTC

j_gene: TRBJ2-1
d_gene: TRBD1
abundance: -
v_gene: TRBV2
CDR3aa: CASQRDRYNEQFF
CDR3nt: TGTGCCAGCCAAAGGGACAGATACAATGAGCAGTTCTTC

j_gene: TRBJ2-3
d_gene: -
abundance: -
v_gene: TRBV27
CDR3aa: CASSLGGRDTQYF
CDR3nt: TGTGCCAGCAGTTTAGGCGGCAGAGATACGCAGTATTTT

j_gene: TRBJ1-6
d_gene: -
abundance: -
v_gene: TRBV7-2
CDR3aa: CASSLVQSSSYNSPLHF
CDR3nt: TGTGCCAGCAGCTTAGTACAGTCCAGCTCCTATAATTCACCCCTCCACTTT

j_gene: TRBJ2-2
d_gene: -
abundance: -
v_gene: TRBV28
CDR3aa: CASSYRGELFF
CDR3nt: TGTGCCAGCAGTTATCGCGGGGAGCTGTTTTTT

j_gene: TRBJ1-2
d_gene: -
abundance: -
v_gene: TRBV2
CDR3aa: CASRREGFGNYGYTF
CDR3nt: TGTGCCAGCAGAAGGGAGGGTTTTGGGAACTATGGCTACACCTTC

j_gene: TRBJ1-1
d_gene: -
abundance: -
v_gene: TRBV6-5
CDR3aa: CASSPRSMNTEAFF
CDR3nt: TGTGCCAGCAGTCCCCGGAGCATGAACACTGAAGCTTTCTTT

j_gene: TRBJ1-2
d_gene: -
abundance: -
v_gene: TRBV9
CDR3aa: CASSPQSRLGSGYTF
CDR3nt: TGTGCCAGCAGCCCTCAATCTCGACTGGGTTCCGGCTACACCTTC

j_gene: TRBJ1-4
d_gene: -
abundance: -
v_gene: TRBV7-9
CDR3aa: CASSHYATNEKLFF
CDR3nt: TGTGCCAGCAGCCACTATGCAACTAATGAAAAACTGTTTTTT

j_gene: TRBJ2-1
d_gene: -
abundance: -
v_gene: TRBV6-5
CDR3aa: CASSYGSSYNEQFF
CDR3nt: TGTGCCAGCAGTTACGGGAGCTCCTACAATGAGCAGTTCTTC

j_gene: TRBJ1-1
d_gene: -
abundance: -
v_gene: TRBV25-1
CDR3aa: CASRGGVLAFF
CDR3nt: TGTGCCAGCAGGGGCGGGGTTCTGGCTTTCTTT

j_gene: TRBJ2-7
d_gene: -
abundance: -
v_gene: TRBV28
CDR3aa: CASSLEGDSYEQYF
CDR3nt: TGTGCCAGCAGTTTAGAAGGGGACTCCTACGAGCAGTACTTC

j_gene: TRBJ1-2
d_gene: -
abundance: -
v_gene: TRBV29-1
CDR3aa: CSVDGSLGYTF
CDR3nt: TGCAGCGTTGACGGGTCCCTTGGCTACACCTTC

j_gene: TRBJ2-6
d_gene: -
abundance: -
v_gene: TRBV10-3
CDR3aa: CAISESGLGSGANVLTF
CDR3nt: TGTGCCATCAGTGAGTCTGGGCTGGGTTCTGGGGCCAACGTCCTGACTTTC

j_gene: TRBJ1-2
d_gene: -
abundance: -
v_gene: TRBV5-6
CDR3aa: CASSLPRGRDYGYTF
CDR3nt: TGTGCCAGCAGCTTGCCGAGGGGGAGAGACTATGGCTACACCTTC

j_gene: TRBJ2-5
d_gene: -
abundance: -
v_gene: TRBV7-2
CDR3aa: CASSLSRETQYF
CDR3nt: TGTGCCAGCAGCTTATCGCGAGAGACCCAGTACTTC

j_gene: TRBJ1-1
d_gene: -
abundance: few
v_gene: TRBV30
CDR3aa: CAWARDTEAFF
CDR3nt: TGTGCCTGGGCCAGGGACACTGAAGCTTTCTTT

j_gene: TRBJ1-2
d_gene: -
abundance: -
v_gene: TRBV9
CDR3aa: CASSGRPPRGGYTF
CDR3nt: TGTGCCAGCAGCGGGAGACCCCCCAGGGGTGGCTACACCTTC

j_gene: TRBJ2-7
d_gene: -
abundance: -
v_gene: TRBV18
CDR3aa: CASSLTVKGYEQYF
CDR3nt: TGTGCCAGCTCACTAACGGTCAAGGGGTACGAGCAGTACTTC

j_gene: TRBJ2-3
d_gene: -
abundance: -
v_gene: TRBV5-1
CDR3aa: CASSLELPRTDTQYF
CDR3nt: TGCGCCAGCAGCTTGGAACTTCCGAGGACAGATACGCAGTATTTT

j_gene: TRBJ2-3
d_gene: TRBD2
abundance: once
v_gene: TRBV11-2
CDR3aa: CASSLDSGLAGGTDTQYF
CDR3nt: TGTGCCAGCAGCTTAGATTCGGGGTTAGCGGGGGGGACAGATACGCAGTATTTT

j_gene: TRBJ2-2
d_gene: -
abundance: -
v_gene: TRBV27
CDR3aa: CASSLRGSGTGELFF
CDR3nt: TGTGCCAGCAGTCTCCGGGGGTCAGGGACCGGGGAGCTGTTTTTT

j_gene: TRBJ2-1
d_gene: -
abundance: -
v_gene: TRBV5-1
CDR3aa: CASSFGSDYNEQFF
CDR3nt: TGCGCCAGCAGCTTCGGAAGCGACTACAATGAGCAGTTCTTC

j_gene: TRBJ2-5
d_gene: -
abundance: -
v_gene: TRBV27
CDR3aa: CASSLSMSGGETQYF
CDR3nt: TGTGCCAGCAGTTTATCGATGAGTGGCGGGGAGACCCAGTACTTC

j_gene: TRBJ1-6
d_gene: TRBD1
abundance: -
v_gene: TRBV13
CDR3aa: CASSPPGQLNSPLHF
CDR3nt: TGTGCCAGCAGCCCGCCGGGACAGCTCAATTCACCCCTCCACTTT

j_gene: TRBJ1-2
d_gene: TRBD1
abundance: -
v_gene: TRBV4-1
CDR3aa: CASSPSTGTHYGYTF
CDR3nt: TGCGCCAGCAGCCCCTCGACAGGGACCCACTATGGCTACACCTTC

j_gene: TRBJ1-2
d_gene: -
abundance: -
v_gene: TRBV18
CDR3aa: CASSPAGGDGYTF
CDR3nt: TGTGCCAGCTCACCCGCCGGGGGGGATGGCTACACCTTC

j_gene: TRBJ1-1
d_gene: TRBD1
abundance: -
v_gene: TRBV3-1/TRBV3-2
CDR3aa: CASSQPTGGLATEAFF
CDR3nt: TGTGCCAGCAGCCAACCGACAGGGGGCTTGGCCACTGAAGCTTTCTTT

j_gene: TRBJ1-3
d_gene: -
abundance: -
v_gene: TRBV5-1
CDR3aa: CASSLAGGSGGNTIYF
CDR3nt: TGCGCCAGCAGCTTGGCCGGAGGGAGTGGAGGAAACACCATATATTTT

j_gene: TRBJ1-4
d_gene: -
abundance: -
v_gene: TRBV29-1
CDR3aa: CSVPIGATNEKLFF
CDR3nt: TGCAGCGTACCAATCGGTGCAACTAATGAAAAACTGTTTTTT

j_gene: TRBJ2-3
d_gene: -
abundance: -
v_gene: TRBV3-1/TRBV3-2
CDR3aa: CASSTRARGTDTQYF
CDR3nt: TGTGCCAGCAGCACCAGGGCAAGGGGCACAGATACGCAGTATTTT

j_gene: TRBJ2-7
d_gene: TRBD2
abundance: once
v_gene: TRBV12-5
CDR3aa: CASGLTIPRLAGGPVTYEQYF
CDR3nt: TGTGCTAGTGGTTTGACCATCCCGAGACTAGCGGGGGGGCCAGTAACCTACGAGCAGTACTTC

j_gene: TRBJ1-1
d_gene: -
abundance: once
v_gene: TRBV5-6
CDR3aa: CASSLGYSTEAFF
CDR3nt: TGTGCCAGCAGCTTGGGTTACTCCACTGAAGCTTTCTTT

j_gene: TRBJ2-1
d_gene: -
abundance: once
v_gene: TRBV21-1
CDR3aa: CASSKDGRVSEQFF
CDR3nt: TGTGCCAGCAGCAAAGATGGCAGGGTCAGTGAGCAGTTCTTC

j_gene: TRBJ2-5
d_gene: -
abundance: -
v_gene: TRBV19
CDR3aa: CASSTESPRAQYF
CDR3nt: TGTGCCAGTAGTACAGAGAGCCCCAGGGCCCAGTACTTC

j_gene: TRBJ2-7
d_gene: TRBD1
abundance: -
v_gene: TRBV15
CDR3aa: CATSRPDRDDFYEQYF
CDR3nt: TGTGCCACCAGCAGACCGGACAGGGACGACTTCTACGAGCAGTACTTC

j_gene: TRBJ2-3
d_gene: -
abundance: -
v_gene: TRBV6-4
CDR3aa: CARIQGRRVDTQYF
CDR3nt: TGTGCCAGGATACAGGGGCGGAGGGTAGATACGCAGTATTTT

j_gene: TRBJ2-7
d_gene: TRBD2
abundance: few
v_gene: TRBV7-9
CDR3aa: CASSLGLAGSYEQYF
CDR3nt: TGTGCCAGCAGCTTAGGACTAGCGGGATCTTACGAGCAGTACTTC

j_gene: TRBJ1-1
d_gene: TRBD1
abundance: few
v_gene: TRBV7-9
CDR3aa: CASSTQGARNTEAFF
CDR3nt: TGTGCCAGCAGCACACAGGGGGCGAGGAACACTGAAGCTTTCTTT

j_gene: TRBJ1-1
d_gene: -
abundance: -
v_gene: TRBV2
CDR3aa: CASKQGAANTEAFF
CDR3nt: TGTGCCAGCAAGCAGGGCGCCGCGAACACTGAAGCTTTCTTT

j_gene: TRBJ2-3
d_gene: -
abundance: -
v_gene: TRBV9
CDR3aa: CASSQRRFLATDTQYF
CDR3nt: TGTGCCAGCAGCCAACGAAGATTTCTGGCTACAGATACGCAGTATTTT

j_gene: TRBJ1-6
d_gene: -
abundance: -
v_gene: TRBV12-5
CDR3aa: CASGLQGYNSPLHF
CDR3nt: TGTGCTAGTGGCCTCCAGGGCTATAATTCACCCCTCCACTTT

j_gene: TRBJ1-5
d_gene: TRBD1
abundance: once
v_gene: TRBV18
CDR3aa: CASSLGQGEQPQHF
CDR3nt: TGTGCCAGCTCTCTCGGACAGGGGGAACAGCCCCAGCATTTT

j_gene: TRBJ1-1
d_gene: -
abundance: once
v_gene: TRBV7-8
CDR3aa: CASSFWGDLAANTEAFF
CDR3nt: TGTGCCAGCAGCTTTTGGGGAGACTTAGCAGCGAACACTGAAGCTTTCTTT

j_gene: TRBJ2-3
d_gene: TRBD2
abundance: -
v_gene: TRBV5-4
CDR3aa: CASSLSGGGTDTQYF
CDR3nt: TGTGCCAGCAGCTTGAGCGGGGGGGGCACAGATACGCAGTATTTT